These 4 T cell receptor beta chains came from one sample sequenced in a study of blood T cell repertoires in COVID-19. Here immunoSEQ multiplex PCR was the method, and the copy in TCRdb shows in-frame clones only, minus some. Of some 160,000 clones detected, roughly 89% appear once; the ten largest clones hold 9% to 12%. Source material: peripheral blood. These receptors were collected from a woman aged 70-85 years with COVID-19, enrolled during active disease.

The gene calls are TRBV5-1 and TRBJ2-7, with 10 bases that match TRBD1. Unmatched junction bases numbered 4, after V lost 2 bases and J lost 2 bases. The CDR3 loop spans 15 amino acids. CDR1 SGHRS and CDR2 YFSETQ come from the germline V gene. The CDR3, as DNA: TGCGCCAGCAGCTTTAGACAGGGGGCCCCCTACGAGCAGTACTTC. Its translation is CASSFRQGAPYEQYF. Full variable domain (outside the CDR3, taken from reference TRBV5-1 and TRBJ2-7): KAGVTQTPRYLIKTRGQQVTLSCSPISGHRSVSWYQQTPGQGLQFLFEYFSETQRNKGNFPGRFSGRQFSNSRSEMNVSTLELGDSALYLCASSFRQGAPYEQYFGPGTRLTVT.

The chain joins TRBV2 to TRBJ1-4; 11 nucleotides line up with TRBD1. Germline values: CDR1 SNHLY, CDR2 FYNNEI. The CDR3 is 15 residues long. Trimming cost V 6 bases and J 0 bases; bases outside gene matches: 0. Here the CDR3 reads CASRGQGATNEKLFF. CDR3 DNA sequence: TGTGCCAGCAGGGGACAGGGGGCAACTAATGAAAAACTGTTTTTT.

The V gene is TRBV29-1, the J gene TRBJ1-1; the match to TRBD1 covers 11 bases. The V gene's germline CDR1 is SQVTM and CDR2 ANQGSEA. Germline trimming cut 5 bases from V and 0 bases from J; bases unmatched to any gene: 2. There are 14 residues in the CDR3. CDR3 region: CSVRTGGMNTEAFF. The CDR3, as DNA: TGCAGCGTTAGGACAGGGGGCATGAACACTGAAGCTTTCTTT.

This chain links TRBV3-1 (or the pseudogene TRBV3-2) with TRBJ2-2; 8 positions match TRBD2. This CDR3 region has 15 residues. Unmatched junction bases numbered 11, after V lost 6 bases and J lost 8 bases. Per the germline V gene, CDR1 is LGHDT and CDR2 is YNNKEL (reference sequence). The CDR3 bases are TGTGCCAGCAGGGCCGGGACTAGTCTTTTAGGGGAGCTGTTTTTT. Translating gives CASRAGTSLLGELFF.